One and the same sample provided the 28 T cell receptor beta chains below, sequenced in a study of graft-versus-host responses after intestinal transplantation. Repertoires were generated with immunoSEQ multiplex PCR, while TCRdb's copy carries only in-frame clones and drops some. The repertoire holds around 50,000 clones, with 70% to 90% as singletons. The sequencing used PBMCs, collected 26 days after transplant. These receptor sequences come from a human patient who received an intestinal transplant, so some T cells may come from the graft donor.

This clone occurred once. V is TRBV4-1 and J is TRBJ1-2; D is ambiguous. Trimming stripped 1 base from V and 3 bases from J, with 9 bases between. The germline V gene has CDR1 MGHRA and CDR2 YSYEKL. The CDR3 is made up of 14 amino acids. CDR3 in DNA: TGCGCCAGCAGCCAAGGGGCAGGCGACTATGGCTACACCTTC. Translating it yields CASSQGAGDYGYTF.

The V gene is TRBV6-5, the J gene TRBJ1-3, with 8 bases lining up with TRBD1. The germline V gene encodes CDR1 MNHEY and CDR2 SVGAGI. The CDR3 length is 15 residues. Trimming at V came to 6 bases and at J to 0 bases, leaving 4 bases not matched to a gene. The CDR3 reads CASSRDRGSGNTIYF. The CDR3 DNA is TGTGCCAGCAGCCGAGACAGGGGCTCTGGAAACACCATATATTTT.

This clone was seen only a few times. The chain is built from TRBV6-6 and TRBJ2-7; no reliable D call. CDR1 MNHNY and CDR2 SVGAGI come from the germline V gene (reference sequence). CDR3 size: 13 residues. V was cut by 1 base and J by 5 bases, with 9 bases left in between. CDR3 residues: CASSYFFLDEQYF. The DNA for the CDR3 is TGTGCCAGCAGTTACTTTTTTCTTGACGAGCAGTACTTC.

The genes are TRBV4-2 and TRBJ2-7, with 12 bases identical to TRBD1. V lost 0 bases, J lost 3 bases, and 3 bases stayed unmatched. Germline V gene sequence: CDR1 LGHNA, CDR2 YNFKEQ. The CDR3 has 16 residues. The CDR3 loop is CASSQDRDRGRYEQYF. CDR3 bases: TGTGCCAGCAGCCAAGATCGGGACAGGGGGCGCTACGAGCAGTACTTC.

The V call is TRBV10-3, the J call TRBJ2-2; D perhaps matches TRBD2 (6 bases). Trimming cost V 11 bases and J 6 bases, with 22 bases left between them. This CDR3 is built from 15 residues. Per the germline V gene, CDR1 is ENHRY and CDR2 is SYGVKD. This chain's CDR3 is CASHSEGGGSGELFF. CDR3 in DNA: TGTGCCTCACACTCGGAGGGAGGAGGCTCCGGGGAGCTGTTTTTT.

The CDR3 DNA reads TGTGCCAGCAGACAGACCTACTATGGCTACACCTTC. As protein: CASRQTYYGYTF. J is TRBJ1-2 and V is TRBV19; tentatively, D is TRBD1 (5 bases). The CDR3 totals 12 residues. The germline gives CDR1 LNHDA, CDR2 SQIVND (reference sequence). Trimming pared 9 bases from V and 3 bases from J, leaving 11 bases between.

This clone was detected only once. The V and J genes are TRBV10-2 and TRBJ2-7; 9 positions agree with TRBD2. The CDR3 is 15 amino acids. Germline V gene data show CDR1 as WSHSY and CDR2 as SAAADI. Unmatched junction bases numbered 10, after V lost 6 bases and J lost 4 bases. CDR3 nucleotide sequence: TGCGCCAGCAGCTTGGGCGCGGGAGGGCGGTACGAGCAGTACTTC. Its translation is CASSLGAGGRYEQYF.

The CDR3 coding sequence is TGTGCCATTCGACAGAGCTCAAAGGCTGAAGCTTTCTTT. Translating gives CAIRQSSKAEAFF. This rearrangement joins TRBV10-3 to TRBJ1-1, with D perhaps matching TRBD1 (5 bases). Per germline, CDR1 ENHRY and CDR2 SYGVKD. The CDR3 has 13 residues. V lost 9 bases and J lost 6, with 17 bases in between.

The chain carries TRBV15 and TRBJ2-1, with D possibly TRBD2 on 6 matching bases. Looked up from germline, CDR1 is LNHNV and CDR2 is YYDKDF (reference sequence). This CDR3 has 16 residues. Trimming took off 5 bases at V and 4 bases at J, with 18 bases between the two ends. The CDR3 sequence: CATSATGEVQYNEQFF. For the CDR3, the DNA is TGTGCCACCAGCGCCACGGGGGAGGTTCAGTACAATGAGCAGTTCTTC. The whole variable domain, filled in from reference TRBV15 and TRBJ2-1, reads DAMVIQNPRYQVTQFGKPVTLSCSQTLNHNVMYWYQQKSSQAPKLLFHYYDKDFNNEADTPDNFQSRRPNTSFCFLDIRSPGLGDTAMYLCATSATGEVQYNEQFFGPGTRLTVL.

The chain joins TRBV5-4 to TRBJ1-2, with 7 bases that match TRBD1. CDR3 length: 15 residues. The germline V gene encodes CDR1 SGHNT and CDR2 YYREEE (reference sequence). J lost 8 bases, V lost 0 bases, and 10 bases had no gene match. CDR3 DNA sequence: TGTGCCAGCAGCTTGGAAGGGGGCATAATACACGGCTACACCTTC. Its protein product is CASSLEGGIIHGYTF. Full variable domain (missing parts from reference TRBV5-4 and TRBJ1-2): ETGVTQSPTHLIKTRGQQVTLRCSSQSGHNTVSWYQQALGQGPQFIFQYYREEENGRGNFPPRFSGLQFPNYSSELNVNALELDDSALYLCASSLEGGIIHGYTFGSGTRLTVV.

A remark on this clone: One end of the junction varies from germline; a read error may be responsible. This sequence joins TRBV5-4 and TRBJ2-5; TRBD1 might be the D (7 bases). The CDR3 loop spans 15 amino acids. Germline V gene data show CDR1 as SGHNT and CDR2 as YYREEE (reference sequence). The CDR3 region is CASSLGGDSQKTQYF. CDR3 DNA sequence: TGTGCCAGCAGCTTGGGGGGGGACAGCCAAAAGACCCAGTACTTC.

The chain carries TRBV19 and TRBJ2-2; D possibly corresponds to TRBD1 (6 bases). This CDR3 has 17 amino acids. CDR1 and CDR2 (germline): LNHDA, SQIVND (reference sequence). V lost 0 bases, J lost 1 base, and 12 bases lay in between. The CDR3 DNA reads TGTGCCAGTAGTATAGATCAGGAGACAGGGAACACCGGGGAGCTGTTTTTT. It encodes CASSIDQETGNTGELFF.

This sequence joins TRBV29-1 and TRBJ2-5; TRBD2 agrees at 7 bases. V was clipped by 0 bases and J by 4 bases; unmatched bases: 8. CDR3 size: 15 residues. Germline lookup yields CDR1 SQVTM and CDR2 ANQGSEA. CDR3 nucleotide sequence: TGCAGCGTTGAAGATTTGTCTAGCGGAGGAGAGACCCAGTACTTC. Translated, it gives CSVEDLSSGGETQYF.

This chain links TRBV28 with TRBJ2-1; no clear D gene. The ends were cut back, 4 bases at V and 12 bases at J, with 10 bases in the middle. CDR3 size: 11 residues. CDR1 and CDR2 from the germline V gene are MDHEN and SYDVKM. The CDR3 reads CASSSDTRQFF. For the CDR3, the DNA is TGTGCCAGCAGTTCAGATACAAGGCAGTTCTTC.

V and J are TRBV27 and TRBJ2-1, with 8 positions matching TRBD1. Germline V gene lookup returns CDR1 MNHEY and CDR2 SMNVEV (reference sequence). This CDR3 comprises 12 residues. CDR3 region: CSCWTGTQEQFF. CDR3 sequence (DNA): TGTTCTTGCTGGACAGGGACGCAGGAGCAGTTCTTC.

Here the CDR3 DNA reads TGTGCCACCAGCAGAGATGGGACAGGGGCTAATCAGCCCCAGCATTTT. Its protein product is CATSRDGTGANQPQHF. The J gene is TRBJ1-5, the V gene TRBV15; 10 bases line up with TRBD1. Unmatched junction bases numbered 3, after V lost 0 bases and J lost 4 bases. The CDR3 has 16 amino acids. Germline V gives CDR1 LNHNV, CDR2 YYDKDF (reference sequence).

The gene calls are TRBV6-1 and TRBJ2-5, with 14 bases that match TRBD2. V gave up 6 bases and J gave up 4 bases; unmatched junction bases: 4. CDR1 is MNHNS, CDR2 SASEGT, per germline. The CDR3 extends over 15 amino acids. Here the CDR3 reads CASSRLAGGSETQYF. CDR3 nucleotides: TGTGCCAGCAGCCGACTAGCGGGAGGGTCAGAGACCCAGTACTTC.

V usage is TRBV4-1 and J usage is TRBJ1-6; 8 bases agree with TRBD1. The length of the CDR3 is 15 residues. Germline CDR1 reads MGHRA; CDR2 reads YSYEKL. V gave up 3 bases and J gave up 6 bases; unmatched junction bases: 4. For the CDR3, the DNA is TGCGCCAGCAGCCATGTTACAGGGGGTAATTCACCCCTCCACTTT. Its translation: CASSHVTGGNSPLHF.

The chain recombines TRBV11-2 with TRBJ1-2; D may be TRBD1 (5 bases). The CDR3 length is 14 residues. Germline V gene sequence: CDR1 SGHAT, CDR2 FQNNGV. The ends were cut back, 4 bases at V and 8 bases at J, with 17 bases in the middle. This CDR3 reads CASSSLPAGFGYTF. CDR3 sequence (DNA): TGTGCCAGCAGCTCTCTCCCTGCAGGGTTCGGCTACACCTTC.

The CDR3 region is CASSSPGTENEKLFF. CDR3 DNA sequence: TGTGCCAGCAGTTCGCCCGGGACAGAGAATGAAAAACTGTTTTTT. The rearrangement links TRBV6-5 to TRBJ1-4, with 7 bases aligning to TRBD1. The length of the CDR3 is 15 residues. Germline loops: CDR1 MNHEY, CDR2 SVGAGI. J gave up 5 bases and V 4 bases, and 7 bases lay outside the gene matches.

This chain links TRBV4-1 with TRBJ1-1, with a tentative D call TRBD1 (6 bases). The CDR3 runs 15 residues. Germline CDR1 MGHRA, CDR2 YSYEKL. V was clipped by 2 bases and J by 6 bases, with 16 bases between them. The CDR3: CASSQIQGNWAEAFF. For the CDR3, the DNA is TGCGCCAGCAGCCAAATTCAGGGGAATTGGGCTGAAGCTTTCTTT.

The chain recombines TRBV28 with TRBJ1-5, with a possible D match to TRBD1 (5 bases). The CDR3 runs to 16 residues. The V end lost 5 bases, the J end lost 0 bases, and 14 bases lay between the germline ends. From germline, CDR1 is MDHEN and CDR2 SYDVKM. In DNA, the CDR3 is TGTGCCAGCAGTCGAAATCAGGGTTATAGCAATCAGCCCCAGCATTTT. The encoded protein is CASSRNQGYSNQPQHF.

The J gene is TRBJ2-7, the V gene TRBV6-5; TRBD1 matches at 10 bases. The CDR3 has 15 amino acids. Germline loops: CDR1 MNHEY, CDR2 SVGAGI. Trimming cost V 0 bases and J 4 bases; bases outside gene matches: 3. DNA of the CDR3: TGTGCCAGCAGTTACTCCGGGACAGGGGTTTACGAGCAGTACGTC. Protein: CASSYSGTGVYEQYV.

The rearrangement uses TRBV11-1 and TRBJ2-3; 10 positions agree with TRBD2. In germline, CDR1 is SGHAT, CDR2 FQDESV (reference sequence). Trimming took 5 bases from V and 2 from J; bases not matched to a gene: 4. The CDR3 runs to 15 residues. CDR3 bases: TGTGCCAGCAGCCTCCTAGCGGGAGCCACAGATACGCAGTATTTT. Protein sequence: CASSLLAGATDTQYF.

The chain carries TRBV18 and TRBJ2-2; D is perhaps TRBD2 (5 bases). The CDR3 spans 15 residues. CDR1 is KGHSH, CDR2 LQKENI, per germline. V was shortened by 1 base and J by 3 bases, with 9 bases between the two germline ends. This CDR3 is CASSPLDSDTGELFF. The CDR3 DNA reads as TGTGCCAGCTCACCACTGGACTCTGACACCGGGGAGCTGTTTTTT.

The chain is built from TRBV27 and TRBJ2-3; 9 nucleotides line up with TRBD2. Per the germline V gene, CDR1 is MNHEY and CDR2 is SMNVEV (reference sequence). This CDR3 region has 16 residues. J gave up 10 bases and V 3 bases, and 14 bases lay outside the gene matches. In nucleotides, the CDR3 is TGTGCCAGCAGTTTTTCGCAGGGTAGCGGGAGTTTACCGCAGTATTTT. Translating it yields CASSFSQGSGSLPQYF.

The chain is built from TRBV20-1 and TRBJ2-1, with D maybe TRBD2 (6 bases). V lost 5 bases and J 9 bases, leaving 11 bases between the germline ends. Germline lookup yields CDR1 DFQATT and CDR2 SNEGSKA (reference sequence). CDR3 length: 11 residues. CDR3 coding DNA: TGCAGTGCTCGGGGGATAAGTGAGCAGTTCTTC. Amino acid sequence: CSARGISEQFF.

The gene calls are TRBV30 and TRBJ2-1; 11 bases map to TRBD2. Trimming removed 2 bases from V and 8 bases from J; junction bases left unmatched: 5. Germline loops: CDR1 GTSNPN, CDR2 SVGIG (reference sequence). The CDR3 sequence is 14 residues long. The CDR3 DNA reads TGTGCCTGGAGTTCTAGCGGGGGGTTCGATGAGCAGTTCTTC. Protein sequence: CAWSSSGGFDEQFF.